These T cell receptor beta chains were read from a single sample in a study of cytomegalovirus exposure and HLA in healthy donors. Here immunoSEQ multiplex PCR was the method, and the copy in TCRdb shows in-frame clones only, minus some. The sample has under 75,000 clones; approximately 86% are singletons. Sample: PBMCs. The receptor set was obtained from a man aged 25-45 years in good health and CMV-seronegative. Both conserved end residues are part of each CDR3. Not all rows give a size; the values are once, few, many and, for expanded clones, a class.

CASSRGGGRYGYTF	TRBV7-9	TRBJ1-2	NA
CASSLLGGFQGANTEAFF	TRBV5-1	TRBJ1-1	NA
CASSTSTAGTGELFF	TRBV7-3	TRBJ2-2	NA
CASSGTSGQNTGELFF	TRBV7-3	TRBJ2-2	once
CASSFGGSYNEQFF	TRBV11-3	TRBJ2-1	NA
CASNGGRGTEAFF	TRBV2	TRBJ1-1	NA
CASSSRQGNPDTQYF	TRBV7-2	TRBJ2-3	NA
CAISETTSGGPSRNEQFF	TRBV10-3	TRBJ2-1	NA
CASSDGTANEKLFF	TRBV28	TRBJ1-4	NA
CASSLNGGGDTQYF	TRBV7-3	TRBJ2-3	NA
CASSYGQANTEAFF	TRBV6-5	TRBJ1-1	NA
CASSRDRGEEQFF	TRBV7-3	TRBJ2-1	NA
CASSEHDDRVYEKLFF	TRBV9	TRBJ1-4	NA
CASSQSGGGPDTQYF	TRBV4-2	TRBJ2-3	few
CASSSAGDRGLNGYTF	TRBV13	TRBJ1-2	NA
CASSSDTGAPGYTF	TRBV28	TRBJ1-2	NA
CASSPGQVSNTEAFF	TRBV18	TRBJ1-1	NA
CASSQTGPGTQYF	TRBV7-9	TRBJ2-5	NA
CAMGTSGGSYNEQFF	TRBV10-3	TRBJ2-1	NA
CASSEGTAYEQYF	TRBV4-2	TRBJ2-7	NA
CASSAPQGHGYTF	TRBV9	TRBJ1-2	NA
CASSLAGTGGYEQYF	TRBV11-2	TRBJ2-7	NA
CASSGYREKLFF	TRBV25-1	TRBJ1-4	NA
CASSSGTSGKNTGELFF	TRBV5-1	TRBJ2-2	NA
CAISEFTSTDTQYF	TRBV10-3	TRBJ2-3	NA
CASSPPGNTEAFF	TRBV6-5	TRBJ1-1	NA
CASGTGLFQSSPLHF	TRBV6-1	TRBJ1-6	NA
CASSLDRVSQETQYF	TRBV5-1	TRBJ2-5	NA
CASSEDRAYGYTF	TRBV7-2	TRBJ1-2	once
CASSSWVGGNTIYF	TRBV5-1	TRBJ1-3	NA
CASSQETSGGTSYEQYF	TRBV4-2	TRBJ2-7	NA
CASSVLAGEFTGELFF	TRBV9	TRBJ2-2	NA
CASSPPSQETQYF	TRBV18	TRBJ2-5	NA
CASSSRQGGTQYF	TRBV7-2	TRBJ2-5	NA
CASRVRGSGGNEQFF	TRBV11-2	TRBJ2-1	NA
CASTGVRGEQFF	TRBV27	TRBJ2-1	NA
CASSFNRAEAFF	TRBV2	TRBJ1-1	NA
CSASRTGEVTEAFF	TRBV29-1	TRBJ1-1	NA
CATGPLAGTTDTQYF	TRBV6-1	TRBJ2-3	few
CASSEREWYNEQFF	TRBV9	TRBJ2-1	once
CASTPAAEVAYANYGYTF	TRBV5-1	TRBJ1-2	NA
CASSYPSHGTRSSYEQYF	TRBV6-8	TRBJ2-7	NA
CASSQAPIPGGEMNTEAFF	TRBV4-3	TRBJ1-1	NA
CASSVTSNYNEQFF	TRBV9	TRBJ2-1	NA
CASSLLEGIGSGANVLTF	TRBV11-3	TRBJ2-6	NA
CASSLLAGSSQYF	TRBV27	TRBJ2-5	NA
CASSAQPGQGMDNEQFF	TRBV5-1	TRBJ2-1	NA
CASSLLNQPQHF	TRBV18	TRBJ1-5	NA
CASSDRGFNQPQHF	TRBV10-2	TRBJ1-5	few
CSVQGYNEQFF	TRBV29-1	TRBJ2-1	NA
CASTYRDRGLTSNQPQHF	TRBV19	TRBJ1-5	NA
CASSEEYRGYQAFF	TRBV2	TRBJ1-1	NA
CASSRRSNQPQHFLGRSNQPQHF	TRBV23-1	TRBJ1-5	NA
CASSLAASGGMLNNEQFF	TRBV5-1	TRBJ2-1	NA
CASRSGQGVDEAFF	TRBV4-2	TRBJ1-1	NA
CASSLAQGIGETQYF	TRBV5-1	TRBJ2-5	once
CASSLTIDRNYGYTF	TRBV11-2	TRBJ1-2	NA